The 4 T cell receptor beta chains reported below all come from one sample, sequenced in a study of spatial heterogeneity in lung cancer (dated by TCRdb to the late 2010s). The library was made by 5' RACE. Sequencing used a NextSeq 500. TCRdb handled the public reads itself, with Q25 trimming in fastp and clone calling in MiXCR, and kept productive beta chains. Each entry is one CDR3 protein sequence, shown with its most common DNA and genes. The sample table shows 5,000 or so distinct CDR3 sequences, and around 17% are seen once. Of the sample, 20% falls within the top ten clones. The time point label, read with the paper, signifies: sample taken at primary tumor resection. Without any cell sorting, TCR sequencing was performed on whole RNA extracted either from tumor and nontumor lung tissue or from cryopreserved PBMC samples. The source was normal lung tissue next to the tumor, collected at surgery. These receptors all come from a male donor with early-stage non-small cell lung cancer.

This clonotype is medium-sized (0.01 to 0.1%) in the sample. The CDR3 DNA reads as TGTGCCAGCAGCTTGGGTGGTACAGATACGCAGTATTTT. This sequence encodes CASSLGGTDTQYF. This chain joins TRBV7-2 and TRBJ2-3; D gene uncertain. The CDR3 runs to 13 residues. CDR1 and CDR2 (germline): SGHTA, FQGNSA. Trimming stripped 3 bases from V and 3 bases from J, with 7 bases between.

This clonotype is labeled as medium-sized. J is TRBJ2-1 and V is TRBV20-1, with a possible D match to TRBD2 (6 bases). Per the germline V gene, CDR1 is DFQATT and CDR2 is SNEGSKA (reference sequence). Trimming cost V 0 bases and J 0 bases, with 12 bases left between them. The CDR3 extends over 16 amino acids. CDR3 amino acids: CSARDPRGSSYNEQFF. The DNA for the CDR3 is TGCAGTGCTAGAGACCCCCGGGGGAGCTCCTACAATGAGCAGTTCTTC.

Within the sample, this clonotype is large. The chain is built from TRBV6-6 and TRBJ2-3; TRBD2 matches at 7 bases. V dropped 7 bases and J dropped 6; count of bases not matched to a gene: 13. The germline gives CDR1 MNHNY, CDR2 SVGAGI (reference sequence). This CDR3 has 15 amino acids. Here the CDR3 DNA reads TGTGCCAGCACCCAGGGAGGGAGTCAACTGGATACGCAGTATTTT. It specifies CASTQGGSQLDTQYF.

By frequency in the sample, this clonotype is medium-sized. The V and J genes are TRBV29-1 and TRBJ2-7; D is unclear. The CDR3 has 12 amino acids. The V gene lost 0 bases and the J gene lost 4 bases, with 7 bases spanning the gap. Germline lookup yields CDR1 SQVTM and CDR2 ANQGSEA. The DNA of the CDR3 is TGCAGCGTTGAAGACGAATTATACGAGCAGTACTTC. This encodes CSVEDELYEQYF.